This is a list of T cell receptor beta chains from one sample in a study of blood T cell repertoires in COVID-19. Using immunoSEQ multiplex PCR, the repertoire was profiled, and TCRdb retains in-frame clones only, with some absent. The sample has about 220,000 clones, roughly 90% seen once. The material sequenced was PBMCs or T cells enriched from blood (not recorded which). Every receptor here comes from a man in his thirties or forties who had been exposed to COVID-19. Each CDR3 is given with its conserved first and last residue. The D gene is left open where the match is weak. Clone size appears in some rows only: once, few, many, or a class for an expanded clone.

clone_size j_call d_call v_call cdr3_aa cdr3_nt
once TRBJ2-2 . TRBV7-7 CASSLEGLDGELFF TGTGCCAGCAGCTTAGAGGGGTTAGACGGGGAGCTGTTTTTT
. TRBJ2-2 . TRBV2 CASSAYGGQGGELFF TGTGCCAGCAGTGCGTACGGGGGTCAGGGCGGGGAGCTGTTTTTT
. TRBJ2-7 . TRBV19 CASSMMSIDYEQYF TGTGCCAGTAGTATGATGAGCATCGACTACGAGCAGTACTTC
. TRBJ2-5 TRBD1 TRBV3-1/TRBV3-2 CASSPPRQGPYQETQYF TGTGCCAGCAGCCCACCTCGACAGGGCCCGTACCAAGAGACCCAGTACTTC
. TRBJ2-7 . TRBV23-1 CASSQFGVQGPSAYEQYF TGCGCCAGCAGTCAATTTGGGGTCCAGGGGCCAAGCGCCTACGAGCAGTACTTC
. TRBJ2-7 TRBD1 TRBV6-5 CASSTQGAGGEQYF TGTGCCAGCAGTACACAGGGGGCAGGTGGCGAGCAGTACTTC
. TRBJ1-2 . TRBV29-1 CSVEGGLSHYGYTF TGCAGCGTTGAAGGCGGCCTCAGCCACTATGGCTACACCTTC
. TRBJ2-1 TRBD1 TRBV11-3 CASSSGTEVGNEQFF TGTGCCAGCAGCTCAGGGACAGAGGTCGGCAATGAGCAGTTCTTC
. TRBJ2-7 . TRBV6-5 CASSYFGPYEQYF TGTGCCAGCAGTTACTTTGGGCCTTACGAGCAGTACTTC
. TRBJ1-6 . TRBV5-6 CASSSRVSPLHF TGTGCCAGCAGCTCCAGGGTTTCACCCCTCCACTTT
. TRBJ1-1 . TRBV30 CVLEGMNTEAFF TGTGTTCTGGAGGGGATGAACACTGAAGCTTTCTTT
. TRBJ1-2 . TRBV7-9 CASSLRAGINYGYTF TGTGCCAGCAGCTTACGAGCCGGGATTAACTATGGCTACACCTTC